This entry concerns a single TCR beta chain. The count of this clone is one. Its antigen target is currently unknown. No base qualities exist here, and no much larger clone lies one base off it. The High Capacity cDNA Reverse Transcription Kit was used to reverse transcribe all of the isolated RNA, meaning that expressed TCRB transcripts were what got sequenced. Deep immunoSEQ sequencing was applied to naive, central memory and regulatory T cell samples, giving an average of roughly 3.6 million total reads per sample. After sorted cells were lysed in RLT buffer, RNA was extracted with DNase-treated RNeasy Micro or Mini kits, with the choice depending on cell number. Each cell subset was processed on its own to prevent cross-contamination, while patient and healthy donor samples were processed together. Using the immunoSEQ multiplex PCR, TCRB sequences were amplified from cDNA into 87-bp fragments spanning the CDR3 region. Sequencing of the amplicons was done on the Illumina HiSeq platform. As for how the authors treated the data: Synthetic template baselines were used to correct PCR bias computationally, reads within Hamming distance 2 were collapsed, and singletons that could not be merged were discarded. By aligning reads against IMGT, V, D and J genes, CDR3 length, and insertions or deletions at six rearrangement sites were assigned. Clonotype counts were normalized to sorted cell number within each subset before computing true diversity and Gini coefficients with the tcR R package. The overlap coefficient, calculated on TCRB nucleotide sequences, was used to quantify repertoire sharing. As a proxy for the pre-selection repertoire, out-of-frame TCRB sequences from naive cells were analyzed. TCRdb obtained this table from immuneACCESS and retained in-frame rearrangements with V and J assigned. These tables miss some clones; where compared with another copy, unresolved V genes account for less than half of the shortfall, and the remainder is unexplained. V and J calls and clone size follow that table, whereas D and trimming were derived from the DNA. This sample has fewer than 900,000 clones in its table, and around a sixth of those were observed once. The ten biggest clones cover around 0.02% of the sample.

The entry originates in a study of beta chain features in type 1 diabetes (dated 2018 in TCRdb). Concerning the study at large: Mean age, gender distribution, total cell number and subset yield were not different between patients and healthy donors. A total of 107,917,701 sorted cells were examined across all samples, and RNA yield correlated strongly with the number of cells per subset. In the study, TCRB repertoires of sorted circulating CD4+ T cell subsets from recently diagnosed type 1 diabetes patients were compared with those of matched healthy donors. Regulatory and stem cell-like memory subsets were isolated from only 8 patients and about eight healthy donors, whereas naive and central memory subsets came from all 30 or so donors. What the research found in general, with its limitations: Patients with type 1 diabetes made fewer insertions and deleted more nucleotides at VDJ recombination sites, implying thymic rearrangement abnormalities. Shorter templates might have been favored by PCR, but patient and control samples were amplified and corrected together, so both groups would have been affected equally by any skew. Naive, central memory and regulatory TCRB repertoires appeared more similar among patients than among healthy donors. A moderate but significant shortening of TCRB CDR3 length was observed in type 1 diabetes patients in all four CD4+ subsets. HLA sub-analyses involved small numbers of individuals, so any influence of HLA type on TCRB rearrangement remained unresolved. Because cDNA was sequenced instead of genomic DNA, activated cells with high expression could be over-represented, although the groups did not differ in activation or CD3 levels.

Reading from cysteine to phenylalanine, the CDR3 counts 13 amino acids. Only the CDR3 DNA is retained, 39 bases long and in frame from the first base. V drops 1 base and J drops 8 bases, leaving 8 bases in between. Based on the germline V gene, the CDR1 and CDR2 sequences are SGHAT and FQNNGV. From each donor, a single peripheral blood sample of about 100 mL on average was drawn into heparinised tubes. Using a panel that included CD45RO, CCR7, CD25, CD127, CD95 and CD27, naive, central memory, regulatory and stem cell-like memory CD4+ T cells were sorted on a BD FACSAria II. All sorted populations exceeded 95% purity. PBMCs were separated immediately by Lymphoprep density gradient centrifugation and were stained directly, without being cultured. So that batch effects would be minimized, each experiment stained and sorted samples in pairs, pairing one healthy donor with one patient.

The receptor was derived from a woman aged 18-29 years in good health. The sample taken for sequencing was naive CD4+ T cells from blood. The sample's cell subset or site label is to be understood as: true naive CD4+ T cells. The receptor chain draws on TRBV11-2 and TRBJ1-4, with no confident D gene call. The DNA is as follows: TGTGCCAGCAGCTTAGCCGCAGAGGAAAAACTGTTTTTT. Its translation reads: CASSLAAEEKLFF.